Listed below are T cell receptor beta chains from one sample, sequenced in a study of CD8 T cells in ankylosing spondylitis. TCRdb reanalysed the 5' RACE reads using MiXCR and keeps one entry per CDR3 protein. This repertoire shows about 500,000 distinct CDR3 sequences, approximately 12% found once; its top ten account for almost 7%. The sample consisted of blood, either unsorted or a sorted T cell fraction (not recorded which). The receptors come from a male donor with ankylosing spondylitis. CDR3s include the opening cysteine and the closing phenylalanine or tryptophan. Fields, in order: CDR3 protein, CDR3 DNA, clone size, V gene, D gene, J gene. The D gene is left open where the match is weak. For some rows the clone size is stated as once, few or many, or as a class when expanded; others skip it.

CDR3 protein: CSARRGALNTEAFF
CDR3 DNA: TGCAGTGCTAGACGGGGGGCTCTGAACACTGAAGCTTTCTTT
clone size: few
V gene: TRBV20-1
D gene: -
J gene: TRBJ1-1

CDR3 protein: CARNRTGNNQPQHF
CDR3 DNA: TGCGCCAGAAATCGGACAGGGAACAATCAGCCCCAGCATTTT
clone size: few
V gene: TRBV5-1
D gene: TRBD1
J gene: TRBJ1-5

CDR3 protein: CSGQGIFSYEQYF
CDR3 DNA: TGCAGTGGACAAGGCATCTTCTCCTACGAGCAGTACTTC
clone size: many
V gene: TRBV20-1
D gene: -
J gene: TRBJ2-7

CDR3 protein: CSAIPGPHNSPLHF
CDR3 DNA: TGCAGTGCTATCCCCGGGCCCCATAATTCACCCCTCCACTTT
clone size: -
V gene: TRBV20-1
D gene: -
J gene: TRBJ1-6

CDR3 protein: CASSPDQSYNEQFF
CDR3 DNA: TGTGCCAGCTCACCGGACCAGTCCTACAATGAGCAGTTCTTC
clone size: -
V gene: TRBV18
D gene: -
J gene: TRBJ2-1

CDR3 protein: CASSRARGRKNTGELFF
CDR3 DNA: TGTGCCAGTAGTAGGGCCCGGGGACGGAAGAACACCGGGGAGCTGTTTTTT
clone size: few
V gene: TRBV19
D gene: -
J gene: TRBJ2-2

CDR3 protein: CASSGGTGVETQYF
CDR3 DNA: TGTGCCAGCAGTGGGGGGACAGGGGTAGAGACCCAGTACTTC
clone size: few
V gene: TRBV2
D gene: TRBD1
J gene: TRBJ2-5

CDR3 protein: CASRQGQSREQYF
CDR3 DNA: TGTGCCAGCAGGCAGGGACAGTCGAGAGAGCAGTACTTC
clone size: few
V gene: TRBV2
D gene: TRBD1
J gene: TRBJ2-7

CDR3 protein: CASSELGGDVAGELFF
CDR3 DNA: TGTGCCAGCAGTGAATTAGGGGGAGATGTGGCCGGGGAGCTGTTTTTT
clone size: -
V gene: TRBV2
D gene: -
J gene: TRBJ2-2

CDR3 protein: CASSLKVTGTEAFF
CDR3 DNA: TGTGCCAGCAGTTTAAAGGTCACAGGGACTGAAGCTTTCTTT
clone size: -
V gene: TRBV12-3/TRBV12-4
D gene: -
J gene: TRBJ1-1

CDR3 protein: CASSSQGQGLGNTIYF
CDR3 DNA: TGTGCCAGCAGTTCCCAGGGGCAGGGGCTTGGAAACACCATATATTTT
clone size: many
V gene: TRBV27
D gene: -
J gene: TRBJ1-3

CDR3 protein: CASSPGPESGELFF
CDR3 DNA: TGTGCCAGCAGCCCGGGTCCGGAGTCCGGGGAGCTGTTTTTT
clone size: -
V gene: TRBV7-9
D gene: -
J gene: TRBJ2-2

CDR3 protein: CSVRASNGDEKLFF
CDR3 DNA: TGCAGTGTCAGAGCTAGTAATGGTGATGAAAAACTGTTTTTT
clone size: few
V gene: TRBV20-1
D gene: -
J gene: TRBJ1-4

CDR3 protein: CASSLAGRGEPQHF
CDR3 DNA: TGCGCCAGCAGCTTGGCCGGCAGGGGAGAGCCCCAGCATTTT
clone size: -
V gene: TRBV5-1
D gene: -
J gene: TRBJ1-5

CDR3 protein: CASSQRGPETGELFF
CDR3 DNA: TGCGCCAGCAGCCAAAGGGGTCCAGAAACCGGGGAGCTGTTTTTT
clone size: few
V gene: TRBV5-1
D gene: -
J gene: TRBJ2-2

CDR3 protein: CASSDILELRPREQFF
CDR3 DNA: TGTGCCAGCAGTGATATACTAGAATTAAGGCCCCGTGAGCAGTTCTTC
clone size: many
V gene: TRBV25-1
D gene: -
J gene: TRBJ2-1

CDR3 protein: CSARDAGGAQETQYF
CDR3 DNA: TGCAGTGCTAGGGATGCGGGAGGGGCCCAAGAGACCCAGTACTTC
clone size: few
V gene: TRBV20-1
D gene: TRBD2
J gene: TRBJ2-5

CDR3 protein: CASSVPGWGTDTQYF
CDR3 DNA: TGTGCCAGCAGTGTCCCAGGATGGGGCACAGATACGCAGTATTTT
clone size: -
V gene: TRBV25-1
D gene: -
J gene: TRBJ2-3

CDR3 protein: CASSNPTGANTGELFF
CDR3 DNA: TGTGCCAGCAGCAATCCAACGGGGGCGAACACCGGGGAGCTGTTTTTT
clone size: -
V gene: TRBV6-1
D gene: -
J gene: TRBJ2-2

CDR3 protein: CASRPGDRGRVYEQFF
CDR3 DNA: TGTGCCAGCAGGCCAGGAGACAGGGGGCGCGTATATGAGCAGTTCTTC
clone size: -
V gene: TRBV7-8
D gene: TRBD1
J gene: TRBJ2-1

CDR3 protein: CASSGTGAGTDTQYF
CDR3 DNA: TGTGCCAGCAGTGGGACAGGGGCCGGCACAGATACGCAGTATTTT
clone size: -
V gene: TRBV2
D gene: TRBD1
J gene: TRBJ2-3

CDR3 protein: CSAIRTGVPDTQYF
CDR3 DNA: TGCAGTGCTATACGGACAGGGGTTCCAGATACGCAGTATTTT
clone size: -
V gene: TRBV20-1
D gene: TRBD1
J gene: TRBJ2-3

CDR3 protein: CASTPGLTNNEQFF
CDR3 DNA: TGTGCCAGCACCCCGGGACTAACAAACAATGAGCAGTTCTTC
clone size: few
V gene: TRBV12-3/TRBV12-4
D gene: TRBD2
J gene: TRBJ2-1

CDR3 protein: CASSLTSGTSNEQFF
CDR3 DNA: TGTGCCAGCAGCCTGACTAGCGGAACGTCCAATGAGCAGTTCTTC
clone size: many
V gene: TRBV3-1
D gene: TRBD2
J gene: TRBJ2-1

CDR3 protein: CASSFDMNTEAFF
CDR3 DNA: TGTGCCAGCAGCTTTGACATGAACACTGAAGCTTTCTTT
clone size: many
V gene: TRBV7-9
D gene: -
J gene: TRBJ1-1

CDR3 protein: CASSWGRETQYF
CDR3 DNA: TGTGCCAGCAGCTGGGGGAGGGAGACCCAGTACTTC
clone size: many
V gene: TRBV12-3/TRBV12-4
D gene: -
J gene: TRBJ2-5

CDR3 protein: CASSFRRGVTQDTQYF
CDR3 DNA: TGTGCCAGCAGCTTCCGGAGGGGGGTCACACAAGATACGCAGTATTTT
clone size: few
V gene: TRBV11-2
D gene: -
J gene: TRBJ2-3

CDR3 protein: CASSSVRDNEQFF
CDR3 DNA: TGCGCCAGCAGCTCCGTAAGAGACAATGAGCAGTTCTTC
clone size: many
V gene: TRBV5-1
D gene: -
J gene: TRBJ2-1